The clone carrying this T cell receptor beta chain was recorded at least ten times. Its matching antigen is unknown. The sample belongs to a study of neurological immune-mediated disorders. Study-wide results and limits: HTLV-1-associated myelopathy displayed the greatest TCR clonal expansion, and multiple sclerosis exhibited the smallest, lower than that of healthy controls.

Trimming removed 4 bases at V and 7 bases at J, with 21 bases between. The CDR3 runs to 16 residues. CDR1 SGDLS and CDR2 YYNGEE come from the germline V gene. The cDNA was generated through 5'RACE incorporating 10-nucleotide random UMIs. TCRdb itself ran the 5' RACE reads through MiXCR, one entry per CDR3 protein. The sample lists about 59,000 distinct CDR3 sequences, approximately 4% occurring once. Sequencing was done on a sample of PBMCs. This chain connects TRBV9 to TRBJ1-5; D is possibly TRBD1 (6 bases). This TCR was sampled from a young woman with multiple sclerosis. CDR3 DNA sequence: TGTGCCAGCAGCACAGAGGGAGGGGGAGGATTCCAGCCCCAGCATTTT. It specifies CASSTEGGGGFQPQHF.